This section outlines one T cell receptor (beta chain) sequence together with its context. In this sample, this clone turned up once. There is no known antigen for this receptor. No base quality values were provided; no much bigger clone lies one nucleotide off. The data are from a study of blood T cell repertoires in COVID-19 (dated by TCRdb to 2018 to 2020). About the study as a whole: Collaborator samples came from the United States, Italy and Spain and covered acute and convalescent phases of COVID-19. The material from the prospective study consisted of cDNA or gDNA derived from T cells, B-cell-depleted T cells, or PBMCs. Deeply sampled blood TCRbeta repertoires from subjects exposed to, actively infected with, or recovered from COVID-19 were included in the dataset. The repertoires were released in a freely available public database meant as a resource for research on the immune response to SARS-CoV-2. Samples were obtained from the ongoing ImmuneRACE study (first 160 participants) and from about 1,300 subjects provided by 6 global collaborators. A de-identified subject ID, COVID-19 status, age in years and sex were almost always included in the sample metadata. HLA class I and class II types, where available, came from metadata supplied by the sample provider rather than from assay-based typing. Here is what the overall study found, with its caveats: The amount of clinical and demographic metadata varied by source and participant and was provided uncurated.

The immunoSEQ Assay, a bias-controlled multiplex PCR, was used to amplify TCRbeta CDR3 regions from genomic DNA. In the source study's methods: Within the assay, amplification of reference gene primers was used to estimate how many nucleated cells each sample contained. To quantify the absolute abundance of each unique TCRbeta CDR3 rearrangement, sequence reads were collapsed and filtered. For each sample, productive Simpson clonality was calculated as the square root of Simpson's diversity index across productive rearrangements. TCRdb's version of the immuneACCESS table is confined to in-frame rearrangements and falls short of the full clone set. An unresolved V gene accounts for under half of the shortfall where checked; the remainder is of unknown origin. Clone size and V and J calls were adopted from that table, with D and trimming inferred from the DNA. The table for this sample lists about 270,000 clones; roughly nine tenths of them were counted only once. Jointly, the top ten make up roughly 2.6% of the sample.

Participants in the prospective study were enrolled through a virtual design, were aged about 18 to 90 years, and lived in some 24 United States geographic areas. To assign participants to cohorts, the prospective study relied on clinical history that participants themselves reported in a screening survey and a study questionnaire. ImmuneRACE Cohort 3 recovered participants were defined by two consecutive negative NP/OP PCR tests, healthcare professional clearance, or symptom resolution. In the prospective study, mobile phlebotomists collected whole blood, serum and a nasopharyngeal or oropharyngeal swab from each participant. Over a roughly two-month period, participants in the prospective study had the option of providing additional blood draws and questionnaires. Blood samples from the prospective study were shipped frozen or at room temperature prior to DNA extraction. This TCR derives from a woman younger than 30 who had recovered from COVID-19. The sample consisted of PBMCs or T cells enriched from blood (not recorded which).

The nucleotide sequence reads as follows: TGTGCCTGGAGTGGGACCCGGGAGGTCAATGAGCAGTTCTTC. Its coded protein is CAWSGTREVNEQFF. The chain employs TRBV30 and TRBJ2-1; 7 of the junction bases match TRBD2. At the junction V is shortened by 1 base and J by 6 bases; bases outside the gene matches: 6. From the cysteine up to the phenylalanine, the CDR3 has a length of 14 residues. The retained sequence is limited to the CDR3, 42 bases, with the frame set at the first base. Sequences GTSNPN (CDR1) and SVGIG (CDR2) are obtained from the germline V gene (reference sequence). The CDR3, completed at both ends by the reference TRBV30 and TRBJ2-1 genes, gives the full variable domain SQTIHQWPATLVQPVGSPLSLECTVEGTSNPNLYWYRQAAGRGLQLLFYSVGIGQISSEVPQNLSASRPQDRQFILSSKKLLLSDSGFYLCAWSGTREVNEQFFGPGTRLTVL.